Shown below are 10 T cell receptor beta chains from a single sample sequenced in a study of blood T cells in healthy people across ages. For the second PCR, which ran for roughly 7 to 11 cycles, a sample-barcoded 5' primer and a J-beta primer mix were used. A single record per CDR3 protein comes from TCRdb applying MiXCR to the 5' RACE reads. The table records approximately 900,000 distinct CDR3 sequences, about 29% of them present only once. This same sample was also taken into another study, of T cells of mothers and their children.

The sequencing input was blood. These receptor sequences come from a middle-aged woman in good health.

The sample holds many counts of this clonotype. As DNA, the CDR3 is TGTGCCAGCAGTGAAGGGACAGAGGGCCACGAGCAGTACTTC. Amino acids: CASSEGTEGHEQYF. V is TRBV6-1 and J is TRBJ2-7; perhaps TRBD1 as D (6 bases). Germline V gives CDR1 MNHNS, CDR2 SASEGT. The CDR3 sequence is 14 residues long. V shed 1 base and J shed 5 bases, with 12 bases lying between them.

This clonotype was found a few times. This chain connects TRBV7-9 to TRBJ2-3; no definite D call. CDR1 SEHNR and CDR2 FQNEAQ come from the germline V gene (reference sequence). This CDR3 is 15 amino acids long. Deletions cut 5 bases from V and 0 bases from J, with 12 bases between. DNA for the CDR3: TGTGCCAGCAGCCCACGGGCAATTAGCACAGATACGCAGTATTTT. It encodes CASSPRAISTDTQYF.

This clonotype appeared once. The chain joins TRBV21-1 to TRBJ1-2. TRBV21-1 represents a pseudogene. The CDR3 contains 19 residues. CDR3 sequence reads: CASSKKAAGLMPSNYGYTF. CDR3 in DNA: TGTGCCAGCAGCAAAAAAGCGGCGGGTTTAATGCCCTCCAACTATGGCTACACCTTC.

The rearrangement joins TRBV20-1 to TRBJ2-3, with D unresolved. V was pared by 6 bases and J by 6 bases, with 13 bases between. The germline CDR1 and CDR2 sequences are DFQATT and SNEGSKA (reference sequence). The CDR3 runs 12 residues. Here the CDR3 reads CSAATRADTQYF. The CDR3 DNA follows: TGCAGTGCCGCAACACGGGCGGATACGCAGTATTTT.

A few counts support this clonotype. One junction end disagrees with the germline gene, perhaps due to a read error. The V gene is TRBV12-3 or TRBV12-4, the J gene TRBJ2-7; D possibly uses TRBD1 or TRBD2 (5 bases each). The CDR3 consists of 12 residues. CDR3 in amino acids: CASSEGHDERYF. CDR3 DNA: TGTGCCAGTAGCGAGGGGCACGACGAGCGGTACTTC.

This clonotype showed up many times. V usage is TRBV20-1 and J usage is TRBJ1-6, with TRBD1 as a possible D gene (6 bases). There are 14 residues in the CDR3. V was cut by 0 bases and J by 7 bases, with 10 bases left in between. From germline, CDR1 is DFQATT and CDR2 SNEGSKA (reference sequence). In DNA form, the CDR3 reads TGCAGTGCTAGAGATCACAGGGACAATTCACCCCTCCACTTT. This encodes CSARDHRDNSPLHF.

As for this clonotype: Mismatch with germline at one junction end may stem from a read error. This chain uses TRBV19 with TRBJ2-1, with 7 bases that match TRBD1. Germline CDR1 reads LNHDA; CDR2 reads SQIVND (reference sequence). This CDR3 spans 13 amino acids. CDR3 nucleotides: TGTGCCAGGAGTATATCCCCAGGGGGTGAGCAGTTCTTC. Translating it yields CARSISPGGEQFF.

The table lists this clonotype with a few counts. The chain combines TRBV20-1 with TRBJ2-1; 16 nucleotides line up with TRBD2. The V gene's germline CDR1 is DFQATT and CDR2 SNEGSKA (reference sequence). The CDR3 has 19 amino acids. The J segment lost 4 bases and the V segment lost 1 base, leaving 10 bases of the junction unmatched. CDR3 nucleotides: TGCAGTGCTAGAGGACCGGGACTAGCGGGGGGGCCGCGGTACAATGAGCAGTTCTTC. Its translation: CSARGPGLAGGPRYNEQFF.

This clonotype was observed a handful of times. V usage is TRBV5-1 and J usage is TRBJ2-5; either TRBD1 or TRBD2 may fit D (6 bases each). The ends were cut back, 0 bases at V and 7 bases at J, with 22 bases in the middle. From germline, CDR1 is SGHRS and CDR2 YFSETQ. The CDR3 covers 17 residues. The CDR3 DNA reads as TGCGCCAGCAGCTTGGATAACCGGGGGCCCTCCGACTCGACCCAGTACTTC. It codes for CASSLDNRGPSDSTQYF.

Many counts were recorded for this clonotype. V is TRBV6-2 or TRBV6-3 and J is TRBJ2-7, with TRBD2 as a possible D gene (5 bases). The V gene's germline CDR1 is MNHEY and CDR2 SVGEGT. The CDR3 has 13 amino acids. Trimming took 6 bases from V and 3 from J, leaving 12 bases between them. CDR3 sequence: CASSRTQYYEQYF. Here the CDR3 DNA reads TGTGCCAGCAGCCGGACTCAATACTACGAGCAGTACTTC.